This T cell receptor beta chain was recovered during a study of blood T cell repertoires in COVID-19. The overall study: The study drew acute and convalescent COVID-19 samples from the United States, Italy and Spain.

Trimming took off 4 bases at V and 6 bases at J, with 9 bases between the two ends. CDR3 length equals 11 residues. Germline V gene data show CDR1 as SQVTM and CDR2 as ANQGSEA. Participant age was about 18 to 89 years, and participants resided in fewer than 30 US areas. Donors were grouped by their self-reported clinical history. Original processing methods: Amplified reference gene primers provided the basis for estimating nucleated cell counts. Assay: immunoSEQ multiplex PCR; the TCRdb copy retains only in-frame clones and omits some. Clone size and the V and J calls come from that table; the DNA yielded D and trimming. This table holds hundreds of thousands of clones, 84% found once.

Sequenced sample: PBMCs or T cells enriched from blood (not recorded which). The chain uses TRBV29-1 and TRBJ1-1, with no clear D. The clonotype comes from a man aged 25 to 40 with acute COVID-19. The CDR3 loop reads CSVGVGSEAFF. The CDR3 region has the DNA TGCAGCGTTGGGGTCGGGTCTGAAGCTTTCTTT.